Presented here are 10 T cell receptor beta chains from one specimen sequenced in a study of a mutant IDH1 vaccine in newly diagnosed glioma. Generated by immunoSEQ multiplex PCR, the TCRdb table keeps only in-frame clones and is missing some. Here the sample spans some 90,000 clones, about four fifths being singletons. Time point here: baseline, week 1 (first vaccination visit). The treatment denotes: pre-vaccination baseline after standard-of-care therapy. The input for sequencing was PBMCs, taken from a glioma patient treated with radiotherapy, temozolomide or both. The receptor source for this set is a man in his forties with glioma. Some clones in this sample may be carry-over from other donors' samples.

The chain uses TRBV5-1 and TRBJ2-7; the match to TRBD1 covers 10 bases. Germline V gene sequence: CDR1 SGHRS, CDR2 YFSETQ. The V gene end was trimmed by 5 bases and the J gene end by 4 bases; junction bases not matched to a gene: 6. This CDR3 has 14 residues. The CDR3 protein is CASSTGTGVYEQYF. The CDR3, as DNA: TGCGCCAGCAGTACCGGGACAGGGGTTTACGAGCAGTACTTC.

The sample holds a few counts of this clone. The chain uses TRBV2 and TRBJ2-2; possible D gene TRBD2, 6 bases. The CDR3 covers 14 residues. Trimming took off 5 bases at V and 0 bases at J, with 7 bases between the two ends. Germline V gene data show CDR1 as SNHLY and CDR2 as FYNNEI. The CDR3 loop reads CASSRDSNTGELFF. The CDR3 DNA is TGTGCCAGCAGTCGGGACTCGAACACCGGGGAGCTGTTTTTT.

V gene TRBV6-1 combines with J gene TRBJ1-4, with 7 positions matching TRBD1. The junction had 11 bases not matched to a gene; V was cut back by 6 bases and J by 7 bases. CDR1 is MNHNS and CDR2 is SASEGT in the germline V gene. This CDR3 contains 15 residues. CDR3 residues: CASRFGGAGGEKLFF. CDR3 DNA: TGTGCCAGCAGATTCGGGGGGGCAGGGGGTGAAAAACTGTTTTTT.

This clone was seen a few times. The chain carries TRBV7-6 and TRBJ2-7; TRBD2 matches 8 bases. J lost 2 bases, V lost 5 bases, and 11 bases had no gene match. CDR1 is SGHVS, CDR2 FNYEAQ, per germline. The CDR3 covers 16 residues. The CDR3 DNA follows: TGTGCCAGCAGCCCGTCGGGGGGGGGCCTTACCTACGAGCAGTACTTC. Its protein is CASSPSGGGLTYEQYF.

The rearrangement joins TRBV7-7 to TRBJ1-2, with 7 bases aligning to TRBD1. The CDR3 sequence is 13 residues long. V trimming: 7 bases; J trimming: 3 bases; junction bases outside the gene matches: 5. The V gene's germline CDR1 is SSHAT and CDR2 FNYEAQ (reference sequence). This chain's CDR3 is CASNHGTDYGYTF. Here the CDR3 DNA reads TGTGCCAGCAACCACGGGACAGACTATGGCTACACCTTC.

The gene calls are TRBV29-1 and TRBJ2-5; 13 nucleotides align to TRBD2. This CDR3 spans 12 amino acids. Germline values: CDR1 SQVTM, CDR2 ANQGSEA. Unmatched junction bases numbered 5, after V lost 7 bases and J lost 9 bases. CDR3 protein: CSASTSGGSQYF. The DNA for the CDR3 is TGCAGCGCCTCGACTAGCGGGGGGTCCCAGTACTTC.

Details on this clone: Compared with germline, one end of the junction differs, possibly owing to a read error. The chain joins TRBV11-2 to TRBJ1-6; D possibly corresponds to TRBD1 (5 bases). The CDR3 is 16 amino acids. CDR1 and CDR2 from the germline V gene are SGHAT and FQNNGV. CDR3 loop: CASSLDPGAYNSPLHF. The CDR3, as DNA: TGTGCCAGCAGCCTAGACCCCGGGGCTTATAATTCACCCCTCCACTTT.

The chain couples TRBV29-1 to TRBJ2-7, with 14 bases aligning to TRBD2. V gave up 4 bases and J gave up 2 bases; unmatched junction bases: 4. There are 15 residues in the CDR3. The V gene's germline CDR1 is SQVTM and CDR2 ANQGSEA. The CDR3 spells CSVAGLAGGPYEQYF. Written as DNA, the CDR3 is TGCAGCGTTGCCGGACTAGCGGGGGGACCCTACGAGCAGTACTTC.

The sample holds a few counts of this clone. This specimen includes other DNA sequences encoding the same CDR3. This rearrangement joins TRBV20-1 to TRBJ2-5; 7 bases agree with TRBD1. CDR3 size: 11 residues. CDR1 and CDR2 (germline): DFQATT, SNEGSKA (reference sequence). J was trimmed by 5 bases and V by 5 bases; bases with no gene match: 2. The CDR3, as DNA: TGCAGTGCTCCCAGGGGGGAGACCCAGTACTTC. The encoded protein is CSAPRGETQYF.

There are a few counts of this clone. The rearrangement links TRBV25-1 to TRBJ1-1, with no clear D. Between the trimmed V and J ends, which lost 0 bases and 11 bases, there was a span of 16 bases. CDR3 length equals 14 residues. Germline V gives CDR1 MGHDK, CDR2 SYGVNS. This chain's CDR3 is CASSEYGLLGMAFF. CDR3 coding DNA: TGTGCCAGCAGTGAATACGGACTCCTAGGCATGGCTTTCTTT.